The 8 T cell receptor beta chains listed next were all sequenced from one sample in a study of cytomegalovirus exposure and HLA in healthy donors. The PCR ran on 60 Vbeta and 13 Jbeta primers. Assay used: immunoSEQ multiplex PCR; TCRdb lists only in-frame clones, some missing. The sample has 110,000 or so clones; roughly 80% are singletons. Sequenced sample: PBMCs. Receptors were obtained from a female donor in good health and CMV-seronegative.

CDR3 amino acids: CASSLGRETQYF. The CDR3 nucleotides are TGTGCCAGCAGCTTGGGGCGGGAGACCCAGTACTTC. The chain combines TRBV5-6 with TRBJ2-5; no clear D. Trimming stripped 0 bases from V and 5 bases from J, with 5 bases between. Per germline, CDR1 SGHDT and CDR2 YYEEEE. The CDR3 length is 12 residues.

This clone occurred a few times. The chain carries TRBV4-2 and TRBJ1-1, with D unresolved. CDR3 size: 20 residues. Deletions cut 1 base from V and 2 bases from J, with 26 bases between. Germline V gene sequence: CDR1 LGHNA, CDR2 YNFKEQ. CDR3 nucleotides: TGTGCCAGCAGCCAAGTCGGAGGCTTGGGGTATTTCGATTCAAACACTGAAGCTTTCTTT. It yields the protein CASSQVGGLGYFDSNTEAFF.

Details on this clone: The same CDR3 arises from other DNA sequences in this sample as well. The chain combines TRBV9 with TRBJ1-1; unclear D gene. Trimming removed 5 bases from V and 4 bases from J, with 12 bases in between. Germline values: CDR1 SGDLS, CDR2 YYNGEE. This CDR3 contains 13 residues. The CDR3 loop is CASSAGGGTEAFF. For the CDR3, the DNA is TGTGCCAGCAGTGCCGGTGGAGGCACTGAAGCTTTCTTT.

This chain uses TRBV5-6 with TRBJ1-6; perhaps TRBD1 as D (5 bases). Trimming left V 2 bases short and J 7 bases short, with 13 bases between. The CDR3 consists of 15 residues. Germline-derived CDR1 and CDR2 are SGHDT and YYEEEE. CDR3 amino acids: CASSFTRVGNSPLHF. The CDR3 coding sequence is TGTGCCAGCAGCTTTACCAGGGTGGGGAATTCACCCCTCCACTTT.

CDR3 in amino acids: CASGGLNRATEAFF. The CDR3 DNA reads TGTGCCAGCGGGGGCTTAAACAGGGCCACTGAAGCTTTCTTT. V and J are TRBV11-2 and TRBJ1-1; the D gene is possibly TRBD1 (6 bases). The V end was cut by 8 bases, the J end by 4 bases, with 17 bases between. Germline assignment: CDR1 SGHAT and CDR2 FQNNGV. This CDR3 is built from 14 residues.

The genes are TRBV11-2 and TRBJ2-2, with D perhaps matching TRBD2 (5 bases). The CDR3 covers 15 residues. V was cut by 1 base and J by 3 bases, with 9 bases left in between. Germline V CDR1 and CDR2: SGHAT, FQNNGV. The CDR3 sequence is CASSLVRGDTGELFF. CDR3 nucleotide sequence: TGTGCCAGCAGCTTAGTCCGGGGTGACACCGGGGAGCTGTTTTTT. Filled out from reference TRBV11-2 and TRBJ2-2, the complete variable domain reads EAGVAQSPRYKIIEKRQSVAFWCNPISGHATLYWYQQILGQGPKLLIQFQNNGVVDDSQLPKDRFSAERLKGVDSTLKIQPAKLEDSAVYLCASSLVRGDTGELFFGEGSRLTVL.

The CDR3 is CASSLGTGHHGYTF. CDR3 nucleotides: TGTGCCAGCAGCTTAGGTACGGGACACCATGGCTACACCTTC. This chain joins TRBV7-3 and TRBJ1-2; D perhaps matches TRBD1 (6 bases). The germline CDR1 and CDR2 sequences are SGHTA and FQGTGA. This CDR3 spans 14 amino acids. Trimming took 2 bases from V and 6 from J, leaving 13 bases between them.

The gene calls are TRBV6-5 and TRBJ2-5; 11 nucleotides match TRBD1. Looked up from germline, CDR1 is MNHEY and CDR2 is SVGAGI. The CDR3 spans 14 residues. The trim removed 6 bases at V and 5 bases at J, leaving 5 bases unmatched. The CDR3 DNA follows: TGTGCCAGCAGCTGGGGACAGGGGGTTGAGACCCAGTACTTC. The encoded protein is CASSWGQGVETQYF.